A selection of T cell receptor beta chains follows, all from one sample in a study of shared clonotypes between healthy human individuals. Some clones are missing from TCRdb's copy, which holds only in-frame ones; the method was immunoSEQ multiplex PCR. The sample shows about a million clones, about 76% of them seen only once. Sequencing input: memory CD4+ T cells sorted from blood. These receptor sequences come from a man between 18 and 29 years old in good health. CDR3s include the opening cysteine and the closing phenylalanine or tryptophan. Fields, in order: J gene, D gene, V gene, clone size, CDR3 DNA, CDR3 protein. D genes are given only for firm matches. Part of the rows lack a size; the others show once, few, many or a class for expanded clones.

j_call: TRBJ1-2
d_call: -
v_call: TRBV10-2
clone_size: -
cdr3_nt: TGCGCCAGCAGTGAAGACAACGGCTATGGCTACACCTTC
cdr3_aa: CASSEDNGYGYTF

j_call: TRBJ2-7
d_call: TRBD1
v_call: TRBV30
clone_size: -
cdr3_nt: TGTGCCTGGAATAGGGACAGGGGGCCCTACGAGCAGTACTTC
cdr3_aa: CAWNRDRGPYEQYF

j_call: TRBJ2-7
d_call: -
v_call: TRBV19
clone_size: -
cdr3_nt: TGTGCCAGTAGTCCCCGACTTCAATCAACCTACGAGCAGTACTTC
cdr3_aa: CASSPRLQSTYEQYF

j_call: TRBJ1-1
d_call: TRBD1
v_call: TRBV18
clone_size: few
cdr3_nt: TGTGCCAGCTCGCGCGACAGGGTTTCTGAAGCTTTCTTT
cdr3_aa: CASSRDRVSEAFF

j_call: TRBJ2-7
d_call: TRBD1
v_call: TRBV6-1
clone_size: -
cdr3_nt: TGTGCCAGCAGTGCGATGATAGGACAGGGCGATTCCTACGAGCAGTACTTC
cdr3_aa: CASSAMIGQGDSYEQYF

j_call: TRBJ1-5
d_call: -
v_call: TRBV5-6
clone_size: once
cdr3_nt: TGTGCCAGCAGCTTGTTAGGTAGCGGCAATCAGCCCCAGCATTTT
cdr3_aa: CASSLLGSGNQPQHF

j_call: TRBJ2-5
d_call: -
v_call: TRBV11-2
clone_size: -
cdr3_nt: TGTGCCAGCAGCTTAGGAGCGGTGCAAGAGACCCAGTACTTC
cdr3_aa: CASSLGAVQETQYF

j_call: TRBJ2-6
d_call: -
v_call: TRBV6-1
clone_size: -
cdr3_nt: TGTGCCAGCAGTGGCGGTCAGGGAAACGGGGCCAACGTCCTGACTTTC
cdr3_aa: CASSGGQGNGANVLTF

j_call: TRBJ2-5
d_call: TRBD2
v_call: TRBV7-6
clone_size: few
cdr3_nt: TGTGCCAGCAGCTACTCGGGAGGAGATGAAGAGACCCAGTACTTC
cdr3_aa: CASSYSGGDEETQYF

j_call: TRBJ2-5
d_call: TRBD1
v_call: TRBV11-2
clone_size: -
cdr3_nt: TGTGCCAGCAGCTCGGGACAGCAAGAGACCCAGTACTTC
cdr3_aa: CASSSGQQETQYF

j_call: TRBJ1-1
d_call: -
v_call: TRBV5-4
clone_size: -
cdr3_nt: TGTGCCAGCAGCTTGATGACCGGGGGGGCTGAAGCTTTCTTT
cdr3_aa: CASSLMTGGAEAFF

j_call: TRBJ1-1
d_call: TRBD1
v_call: TRBV19
clone_size: -
cdr3_nt: TGTGCCAGTAGTATAGGAGGGTGGGCGGGACAGCTGAACACTGAAGCTTTCTTT
cdr3_aa: CASSIGGWAGQLNTEAFF

j_call: TRBJ2-6
d_call: -
v_call: TRBV14
clone_size: -
cdr3_nt: TGTGCCAGCAGCCCACACTCTGGGGCCAACGTCCTGACTTTC
cdr3_aa: CASSPHSGANVLTF

j_call: TRBJ1-1
d_call: TRBD1
v_call: TRBV19
clone_size: few
cdr3_nt: TGTGCCAGTAGGAGGACAGGGGCCTTGAACACTGAAGCTTTCTTT
cdr3_aa: CASRRTGALNTEAFF

j_call: TRBJ2-5
d_call: -
v_call: TRBV7-2
clone_size: -
cdr3_nt: TGTGCCAGCAGCTTACAGTACAGCTCTTGGGGAGAGACCCAGTACTTC
cdr3_aa: CASSLQYSSWGETQYF

j_call: TRBJ2-3
d_call: TRBD2
v_call: TRBV11-3
clone_size: -
cdr3_nt: TGTGCCAGCAGCTTGGGGGGGGTCACAGATACGCAGTATTTT
cdr3_aa: CASSLGGVTDTQYF

j_call: TRBJ2-5
d_call: TRBD1
v_call: TRBV4-3
clone_size: -
cdr3_nt: TGCGCCAGCAGCTCCGACAGGGGGTACCAAGAGACCCAGTACTTC
cdr3_aa: CASSSDRGYQETQYF

j_call: TRBJ2-1
d_call: -
v_call: TRBV4-3
clone_size: -
cdr3_nt: TGCGCCAGCAGTTCCATAGGGGGGGGTAACAATGAGCAGTTCTTC
cdr3_aa: CASSSIGGGNNEQFF

j_call: TRBJ2-5
d_call: -
v_call: TRBV7-2
clone_size: -
cdr3_nt: TGTGCCAGCAGCTTAGCGAGTAGCGTAGGAGAGACCCAGTACTTC
cdr3_aa: CASSLASSVGETQYF

j_call: TRBJ1-3
d_call: -
v_call: TRBV11-2
clone_size: -
cdr3_nt: TGTGCCAGCAGCCCAGGGAACTCTGGAAACACCATATATTTT
cdr3_aa: CASSPGNSGNTIYF

j_call: TRBJ2-5
d_call: -
v_call: TRBV20-1
clone_size: -
cdr3_nt: TGCAGTGCAGGCGGGCAAGAGACCCAGTACTTC
cdr3_aa: CSAGGQETQYF

j_call: TRBJ2-2
d_call: -
v_call: TRBV21-1
clone_size: -
cdr3_nt: TGTGCCAGCAGCAGAAAGGGTCGCACCGGGGAGCTGTTTTTT
cdr3_aa: CASSRKGRTGELFF

j_call: TRBJ1-6
d_call: TRBD1
v_call: TRBV4-1
clone_size: -
cdr3_nt: TGCGCCAGCAGCCAAGAGCAAGGAGGGGGCCTTTATAATTCACCCCTCCACTTT
cdr3_aa: CASSQEQGGGLYNSPLHF

j_call: TRBJ2-1
d_call: TRBD2
v_call: TRBV5-1
clone_size: -
cdr3_nt: TGCGCCAGCAGCTATACACTAGCGGCCTCCTACAATGAGCAGTTCTTC
cdr3_aa: CASSYTLAASYNEQFF

j_call: TRBJ1-3
d_call: -
v_call: TRBV10-1
clone_size: -
cdr3_nt: TGCGCCAGCACCCCTGTATATGGCAGGCGGGGAAACACCATATATTTT
cdr3_aa: CASTPVYGRRGNTIYF

j_call: TRBJ2-5
d_call: -
v_call: TRBV5-1
clone_size: -
cdr3_nt: TGCGCCAGCAGCTTGTCGGCAGGGACAAAACAAGAGACCCAGTACTTC
cdr3_aa: CASSLSAGTKQETQYF

j_call: TRBJ2-1
d_call: -
v_call: TRBV7-3
clone_size: -
cdr3_nt: TGTGCCAGCAGCAATAGCGGTGCGCAGTTCTTC
cdr3_aa: CASSNSGAQFF

j_call: TRBJ1-2
d_call: -
v_call: TRBV30
clone_size: -
cdr3_nt: TGTGCCTGGAGTACGACAACGGGCTACACCTTC
cdr3_aa: CAWSTTTGYTF

j_call: TRBJ2-5
d_call: -
v_call: TRBV18
clone_size: -
cdr3_nt: TGTGCCAGCTCACCCTCAGGCGGGGATGGGACCCAGTACTTC
cdr3_aa: CASSPSGGDGTQYF

j_call: TRBJ2-3
d_call: -
v_call: TRBV11-2
clone_size: -
cdr3_nt: TGTGCCAGCAGCTTAGCGACAGTCCCAGATACGCAGTATTTT
cdr3_aa: CASSLATVPDTQYF

j_call: TRBJ1-2
d_call: -
v_call: TRBV7-6
clone_size: once
cdr3_nt: TGTGCCAGCAGCCTGGGGCCCGGCTCCCCTAATTATGGCTACACCTTC
cdr3_aa: CASSLGPGSPNYGYTF

j_call: TRBJ2-5
d_call: -
v_call: TRBV18
clone_size: -
cdr3_nt: TGTGCCAGCTCACCAAATTCCGGGACCAAAGAGACCCAGTACTTC
cdr3_aa: CASSPNSGTKETQYF